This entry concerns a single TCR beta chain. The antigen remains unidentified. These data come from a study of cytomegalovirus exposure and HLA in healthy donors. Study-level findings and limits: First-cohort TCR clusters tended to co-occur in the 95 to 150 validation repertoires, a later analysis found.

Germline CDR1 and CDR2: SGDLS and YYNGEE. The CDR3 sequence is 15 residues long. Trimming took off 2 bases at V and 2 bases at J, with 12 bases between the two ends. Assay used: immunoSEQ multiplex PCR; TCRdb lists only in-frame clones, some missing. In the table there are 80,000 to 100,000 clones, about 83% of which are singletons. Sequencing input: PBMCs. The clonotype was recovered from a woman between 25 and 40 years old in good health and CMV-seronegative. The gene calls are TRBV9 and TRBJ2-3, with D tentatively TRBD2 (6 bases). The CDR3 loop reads CASSVRDSFTDTQYF. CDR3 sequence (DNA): TGTGCCAGCAGCGTTCGGGACTCCTTCACAGATACGCAGTATTTT.